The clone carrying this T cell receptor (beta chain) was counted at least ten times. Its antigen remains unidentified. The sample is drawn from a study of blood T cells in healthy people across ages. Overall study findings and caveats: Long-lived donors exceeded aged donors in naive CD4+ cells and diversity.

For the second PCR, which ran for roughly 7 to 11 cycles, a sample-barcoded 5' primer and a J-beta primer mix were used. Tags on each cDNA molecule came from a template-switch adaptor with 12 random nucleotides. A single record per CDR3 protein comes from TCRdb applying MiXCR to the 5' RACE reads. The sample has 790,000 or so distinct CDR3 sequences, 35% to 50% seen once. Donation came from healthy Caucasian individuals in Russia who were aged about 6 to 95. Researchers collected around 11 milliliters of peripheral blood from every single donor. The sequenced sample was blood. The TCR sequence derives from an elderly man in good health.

The CDR3 is CASSQEGTRIIEQFF. The CDR3 bases are TGTGCCAGCAGCCAAGAGGGGACTAGGATTATTGAGCAGTTCTTC. The chain joins TRBV3-1 to TRBJ2-1; 8 nucleotides agree with TRBD2. The CDR3 loop spans 15 amino acids. V lost 0 bases and J lost 9; bases outside the gene matches: 7. Germline V gives CDR1 LGHDT, CDR2 YNNKEL (reference sequence).